The entry below gives a single T cell receptor beta chain sequence along with its context. Its antigen is currently unknown. This entry comes from a study of shared clonotypes between healthy human individuals. From germline, CDR1 is SGHAT and CDR2 FQNNGV. The CDR3 runs to 16 residues. The J segment lost 6 bases and the V segment lost 5 bases, leaving 9 bases of the junction unmatched. The study's findings and limits: The low donor count limited represented genetic and exposure-history diversity.

Generated by immunoSEQ multiplex PCR, the TCRdb table keeps only in-frame clones and is missing some. The data hold roughly 2,500,000 clones, with more than 85% observed a single time. This rearrangement joins TRBV11-2 to TRBJ2-1, with 11 bases that match TRBD2. Source material: naive CD4+ T cells from PBMCs. Specified subset: CD45RA+ positively selected. This TCR was recovered from a young man in good health. Some clones in this sample may be carry-over from other donors' samples. CDR3 region: CASSVKLAGAFNEQFF. The CDR3 bases are TGTGCCAGCAGCGTAAAACTAGCGGGAGCCTTCAATGAGCAGTTCTTC.